The present entry profiles one T cell receptor (beta chain) with its context. The antigen is undetermined. This CDR3 has 13 amino acids. V was cut by 8 bases and J by 2 bases, with 11 bases left in between. Unique molecular identifiers were used to barcode this TCRbeta library. MiXCR was run by TCRdb on the PCR reads, yielding one entry per CDR3 protein. Of roughly 420,000 distinct CDR3 sequences listed, roughly 15% were seen once; the top ten hold around 30%. This specimen belongs to a study of T-cell reconstitution after alpha-beta-depleted transplantation in children. Study-wide results and limits: At one year after transplant, newly produced T cells mostly accounted for T-cell counts and diversity.

The receptor comes from a boy younger than two who had a stem cell transplant for Wiskott-Aldrich syndrome, so the T cells may come from the graft donor. The sample in question was PBMCs, mostly from graft donor cells, obtained 360 days after TCRalphabeta/CD19-depleted stem cell transplant. V gene TRBV12-3 or TRBV12-4 combines with J gene TRBJ2-3; D uncertain. CDR3 region: CASGDSSTDTQYF. The DNA for the CDR3 is TGTGCCAGCGGAGACTCTTCCACAGATACGCAGTATTTT.